The sequence of this T cell receptor beta chain was determined in a study of blood T cell repertoires in COVID-19. Study as a whole: Acute-phase and convalescent COVID-19 samples originated in the United States, Italy and Spain. From T cells, B-cell-depleted T cells, or PBMCs came the material, which was cDNA or gDNA.

CDR1 is ENHRY and CDR2 is SYGVKD in the germline V gene. The CDR3 spans 11 residues. V was pared by 10 bases and J by 6 bases, with 4 bases of the junction left unmatched. In the original processing: Reference gene primer amplification yielded estimated nucleated cell counts. Here immunoSEQ multiplex PCR was the method, and the copy in TCRdb shows in-frame clones only, minus some. V, J and clone size were drawn from that table, and D and trimming were deduced from the DNA. The sample has about 150,000 clones; more than 80% are singletons. This chain joins TRBV10-3 and TRBJ2-7; 9 positions match TRBD1. The specimen sequenced was peripheral blood. The sequence came from a middle-aged woman with acute or convalescent COVID-19. CDR3 in DNA: TGTGCCACCAGGGGACAGGGCGAGCAGTACTTC. This encodes CATRGQGEQYF.